One sample yielded the 21 T cell receptor beta chains listed below, sequenced in a study of blood T cells in healthy people across ages. The second PCR ran roughly 6 to 11 cycles with a sample-barcoded 5' primer and J-beta primers. TCRdb independently ran MiXCR on the 5' RACE reads; one entry per CDR3 protein. Among about 930,000 distinct CDR3 sequences listed, 25% to 30% were seen once. The same sample was also studied in work on T cells of mothers and their children.

Sequenced input: blood. The receptors derive from a woman in her 40s in good health.

Only a few counts were recorded for this clonotype. This chain connects TRBV6-2 or TRBV6-3 to TRBJ1-5; D remains unclear. Germline V gene data show CDR1 as MNHEY and CDR2 as SVGEGT. CDR3 length equals 17 residues. Trimming took 2 bases from V and 3 from J, leaving 17 bases between them. DNA of the CDR3: TGTGCCAGCAGTTACGAAAACCGCCGGGGTACCAATCAGCCCCAGCATTTT. Its translation: CASSYENRRGTNQPQHF.

The chain links TRBV20-1 to TRBJ1-3, with TRBD1 matching over 7 bases. The CDR3 loop spans 17 amino acids. V dropped 0 bases and J dropped 3; count of bases not matched to a gene: 11. Germline CDR1 DFQATT, CDR2 SNEGSKA (reference sequence). DNA for the CDR3: TGCAGTGCTAGAGATCCTTCCTCAGGGGGTGGTGGAAACACCATATATTTT. Its protein is CSARDPSSGGGGNTIYF.

The chain uses TRBV10-3 and TRBJ1-1; D unresolved. CDR1 and CDR2 (germline): ENHRY, SYGVKD. The CDR3 totals 14 residues. V dropped 2 bases and J dropped 1 base, with 8 bases sitting between them. CDR3 DNA: TGTGCCATCAGTGAGGGCCAGTGGAACACTGAAGCTTTCTTT. This gives the protein CAISEGQWNTEAFF.

The J gene is TRBJ1-5, the V gene TRBV4-2; 12 positions match TRBD1. The junction had 6 bases not matched to a gene; V was cut back by 4 bases and J by 5 bases. Per the germline V gene, CDR1 is LGHNA and CDR2 is YNFKEQ. The CDR3 runs to 16 residues. CDR3 in amino acids: CASSPIGTGGDQPQHF. CDR3 nucleotide sequence: TGTGCCAGCAGCCCAATTGGGACAGGGGGCGATCAGCCCCAGCATTTT.

The V and J genes are TRBV27 and TRBJ2-5; 11 nucleotides match TRBD2. This CDR3 comprises 19 residues. Germline CDR1 MNHEY, CDR2 SMNVEV (reference sequence). Germline trimming cut 2 bases from V and 5 bases from J; bases unmatched to any gene: 16. The CDR3 reads CASSLLYSSTSGALETQYF. CDR3 nucleotide sequence: TGTGCCAGCAGTTTACTCTACTCATCGACTAGCGGGGCGCTTGAGACCCAGTACTTC.

This clonotype occurred many times. This chain uses TRBV9 with TRBJ1-5; D possibly corresponds to TRBD1 (5 bases). Germline V CDR1 and CDR2: SGDLS, YYNGEE. V dropped 0 bases and J dropped 1 base, with 8 bases sitting between them. CDR3 length equals 15 residues. DNA of the CDR3: TGTGCCAGCAGCGTAGGGACAACCAGCAATCAGCCCCAGCATTTT. Amino acid sequence: CASSVGTTSNQPQHF. The full variable domain, its missing parts supplied by reference TRBV9 and TRBJ1-5, is DSGVTQTPKHLITATGQRVTLRCSPRSGDLSVYWYQQSLDQGLQFLIQYYNGEERAKGNILERFSAQQFPDLHSELNLSSLELGDSALYFCASSVGTTSNQPQHFGDGTRLSIL.

This chain joins TRBV28 and TRBJ1-1, with 8 bases fitting TRBD1. This CDR3 is built from 20 residues. V shed 5 bases, J shed 1 base, and the junction held 21 bases outside the gene matches. Germline CDR1 reads MDHEN; CDR2 reads SYDVKM. For the CDR3, the DNA is TGTGCCAGCAGTCCGATCCGTCGGACAGGGTCGAGGAACGGGAACACTGAAGCTTTCTTT. Its protein is CASSPIRRTGSRNGNTEAFF.

This clonotype has ten or more counts. V gene TRBV29-1 combines with J gene TRBJ1-2; 8 bases agree with TRBD1. This CDR3 spans 15 amino acids. V was clipped by 2 bases and J by 8 bases; unmatched bases: 13. Germline V gene lookup returns CDR1 SQVTM and CDR2 ANQGSEA. The CDR3 loop is CSVEISGAGGFGYTF. CDR3 nucleotides: TGCAGCGTTGAAATTAGCGGAGCAGGGGGCTTCGGCTACACCTTC.

The chain carries TRBV19 and TRBJ2-7, with D perhaps matching TRBD1 (5 bases). V lost 6 bases and J lost 6, with 12 bases in between. CDR1 and CDR2 from the germline V gene are LNHDA and SQIVND (reference sequence). The CDR3 is 12 amino acids. The CDR3 loop is CASSYQGSEQYF. In nucleotides, the CDR3 is TGTGCCAGTAGCTACCAGGGTTCCGAGCAGTACTTC.

The CDR3 loop is CSVVRALRTEAFF. CDR3 DNA sequence: TGCAGCGTTGTAAGGGCCCTCAGGACTGAAGCTTTCTTT. The V gene is TRBV29-1, the J gene TRBJ1-1; the D is unclear. The germline V gene has CDR1 SQVTM and CDR2 ANQGSEA. The CDR3 extends over 13 amino acids. Trimming pared 4 bases from V and 5 bases from J, leaving 14 bases between.

The genes are TRBV3-1 and TRBJ2-6; D may be TRBD1 (6 bases). The germline CDR1 and CDR2 sequences are LGHDT and YNNKEL (reference sequence). V lost 6 bases and J 0 bases, leaving 18 bases between the germline ends. The CDR3 length is 18 residues. The CDR3 loop is CASSETGTSLSGANVLTF. Written as DNA, the CDR3 is TGTGCCAGCAGTGAAACCGGGACAAGTCTCTCTGGGGCCAACGTCCTGACTTTC.

The chain has TRBV4-3 and TRBJ2-4; 8 nucleotides match TRBD2. The J call may be incorrect, as the DNA end agrees better with TRBJ2-5. The CDR3 is 14 amino acids. Germline CDR1 is LGHNA and CDR2 is YSLEER. In nucleotides, the CDR3 is TGCGCCAGCAGCACCGGGGGGGCTGCAGAGACCCAGTACTTC. Its translation is CASSTGGAAETQYF.

There are many counts of this clonotype. V is TRBV4-1 and J is TRBJ2-7; D is perhaps TRBD2 (6 bases). Trimming stripped 1 base from V and 3 bases from J, with 13 bases between. The CDR3 runs 15 residues. CDR1 and CDR2 from the germline V gene are MGHRA and YSYEKL. CDR3 nucleotide sequence: TGCGCCAGCAGCCAAGCCCCGGGGGTAAGCTACGAGCAGTACTTC. Translated, it gives CASSQAPGVSYEQYF.

This chain joins TRBV3-1 and TRBJ1-2; 7 bases align to TRBD1. After removal of 0 bases from V and 4 bases from J, the junction contained 11 bases not matched to a gene. The CDR3 totals 17 residues. Germline V lookup: CDR1 LGHDT, CDR2 YNNKEL (reference sequence). CDR3 in DNA: TGTGCCAGCAGCCAAGATGATCGGACAGGCGAGATCTATGGCTACACCTTC. It encodes CASSQDDRTGEIYGYTF.

This clonotype turned up a few times. This rearrangement joins TRBV20-1 to TRBJ1-1, with 8 bases that match TRBD1. This CDR3 has 15 amino acids. The V gene end was trimmed by 6 bases and the J gene end by 0 bases; junction bases not matched to a gene: 9. The germline gives CDR1 DFQATT, CDR2 SNEGSKA (reference sequence). In DNA, the CDR3 is TGCAGTGCCCCGCCGACAGGGGCTATGAACACTGAAGCTTTCTTT. This gives the protein CSAPPTGAMNTEAFF.

Note on this clonotype: Compared with germline, one end of the junction differs, possibly owing to a read error. The chain combines TRBV7-8 with TRBJ1-6; the D is unclear. The CDR3 is 16 amino acids. Germline V gene sequence: CDR1 SGHVS, CDR2 FQNEAQ. The CDR3 DNA is TGTGCCAGCAGCCGCGCCAGGAGCTCCTATAATTCACCCCTCTACTTT. Encoded protein: CASSRARSSYNSPLYF.

In its sample, this clonotype was seen a few times. The chain has TRBV4-3 and TRBJ2-1; D gene unclear. Trimming took off 0 bases at V and 7 bases at J, with 13 bases between the two ends. The CDR3 consists of 15 residues. In germline, CDR1 is LGHNA, CDR2 YSLEER. CDR3 sequence: CASSQEEGLWNEQFF. In DNA form, the CDR3 reads TGCGCCAGCAGCCAAGAAGAAGGTCTGTGGAATGAGCAGTTCTTC.

This clonotype was seen a handful of times. CDR3 sequence reads: CASSLSVRGGSSPLHF. The CDR3 coding sequence is TGTGCCAGCAGCTTAAGTGTTCGGGGTGGCAGCTCACCCCTCCACTTT. This sequence joins TRBV7-3 and TRBJ1-6; D uncertain. This CDR3 is built from 16 residues. V lost 1 base to trimming and J lost 10 bases, with 17 bases between them. CDR1 is SGHTA, CDR2 FQGTGA, per germline. The complete variable domain, with remaining parts taken from reference TRBV7-3 and TRBJ1-6, reads GAGVSQTPSNKVTEKGKYVELRCDPISGHTALYWYRQSLGQGPEFLIYFQGTGAADDSGLPNDRFFAVRPEGSVSTLKIQRTERGDSAVYLCASSLSVRGGSSPLHFGNGTRLTVT.

This clonotype was seen only a few times. The chain recombines TRBV7-8 with TRBJ1-1; possible D gene TRBD1, 5 bases. This CDR3 region has 15 residues. Trimming cost V 1 base and J 2 bases, with 11 bases left between them. Germline V gene data show CDR1 as SGHVS and CDR2 as FQNEAQ. The CDR3 region is CASSLGGWTNTEAFF. The CDR3 bases are TGTGCCAGCAGCTTAGGGGGGTGGACAAACACTGAAGCTTTCTTT.

This clonotype was found once. The chain joins TRBV5-1 to TRBJ1-1, with 7 bases fitting TRBD1. The CDR3 length is 18 residues. The V gene's germline CDR1 is SGHRS and CDR2 YFSETQ. V lost 4 bases and J lost 3; bases outside the gene matches: 18. The CDR3 DNA sequence: TGCGCCAGCAGCACTAACCCACAGGGGACCGGGTCGTACACTGAAGCTTTCTTT. Amino acid sequence: CASSTNPQGTGSYTEAFF.

There are a few counts of this clonotype. The chain has TRBV4-1 and TRBJ1-5, with D tentatively TRBD1 (6 bases). V was shortened by 4 bases and J by 0 bases, with 16 bases between the two germline ends. CDR3 length: 17 amino acids. The germline gives CDR1 MGHRA, CDR2 YSYEKL. The CDR3 region is CASSREGGRNSNQPQHF. The CDR3 nucleotides are TGCGCCAGCAGCCGAGAAGGGGGGCGTAATAGCAATCAGCCCCAGCATTTT.